The text below deals with one TCR beta chain. This entry is derived from a study of blood T cell repertoires in COVID-19. Study at large: PBMCs, B-cell-depleted T cells, or T cells were the source of the cDNA or gDNA that made up the material.

Sequenced by immunoSEQ multiplex PCR; TCRdb stores in-frame clones only, minus some. The repertoire includes 280,000 or so clones, approximately 83% of them detected once, and less than 15% sits in the top ten. The J segment lost 0 bases and the V segment lost 3 bases, leaving 4 bases of the junction unmatched. CDR3 length equals 17 residues. Per germline, CDR1 KGHSH and CDR2 LQKENI. The TCR originated in a human donor in a cohort sampled during active COVID-19. This sequence joins TRBV18 and TRBJ1-4; 10 nucleotides match TRBD1. Sequences were obtained from peripheral blood. CDR3 sequence (DNA): TGTGCCAGCTCACCGGGACAGGGGCTTGCAACTAATGAAAAACTGTTTTTT. Protein sequence: CASSPGQGLATNEKLFF.